These 6 T cell receptor beta chains were all obtained from the same sample, sequenced in a study of beta chain features in type 1 diabetes listed by TCRdb under 2018. Overall study outcomes, separate from this receptor: A moderate but significant shortening of TCRB CDR3 length was observed in type 1 diabetes patients in all four CD4+ subsets.

For these TCRs, the target antigens are not known. Libraries came from the immunoSEQ multiplex PCR assay. All of the isolated RNA was reverse transcribed with the High Capacity cDNA Reverse Transcription Kit, so expressed TCRB transcripts were sequenced. TCRdb re-hosts the immuneACCESS table, in-frame sequences only. Its copies lack some clones; in the studies checked, an unresolved V gene accounts for under half of them, and the cause for the rest is not known. The sample profile shows about 650,000 clones; around 12% of them were found once. The top ten constitute 0.095% to 0.15% of the sample. Sequencing input: naive CD4+ T cells from blood. The sample's cell subset or site label, in plain terms: true naive CD4+ T cells. These TCRs come from a man aged 30 to 39 with type 1 diabetes.

The CDR3 sequence is CASSPTATNEKLFF. DNA of the CDR3: TGTGCCAGCAGCCCGACGGCAACTAATGAAAAACTGTTTTTT. V is TRBV9 and J is TRBJ1-4; D is ambiguous. CDR3 length: 14 amino acids. Per germline, CDR1 SGDLS and CDR2 YYNGEE. V shed 4 bases and J shed 0 bases, with 7 bases lying between them.

V gene TRBV27 combines with J gene TRBJ2-7; a possible D gene is TRBD1 (6 bases). V was clipped by 8 bases and J by 5 bases, with 19 bases between them. The CDR3 spans 14 residues. CDR1 MNHEY and CDR2 SMNVEV come from the germline V gene (reference sequence). CDR3 nucleotides: TGTGCCAGCCAACTTGTGGGACATCAGAACGAGCAGTACTTC. Translating gives CASQLVGHQNEQYF.

This clone appeared a few times. The chain joins TRBV18 to TRBJ2-1; 9 bases are shared with TRBD2. The germline CDR1 and CDR2 sequences are KGHSH and LQKENI. Unmatched junction bases numbered 10, after V lost 6 bases and J lost 4 bases. The CDR3 totals 16 residues. The CDR3 here is CASSPVLAGSYNEQFF. The CDR3 nucleotides are TGTGCCAGCTCCCCCGTTCTAGCGGGGAGTTACAATGAGCAGTTCTTC. Full variable domain (rest looked up from reference TRBV18 and TRBJ2-1): NAGVMQNPRHLVRRRGQEARLRCSPMKGHSHVYWYRQLPEEGLKFMVYLQKENIIDESGMPKERFSAEFPKEGPSILRIQQVVRGDSAAYFCASSPVLAGSYNEQFFGPGTRLTVL.

This chain connects TRBV7-9 to TRBJ2-3; 11 positions agree with TRBD2. Trimming removed 3 bases from V and 2 bases from J; junction bases left unmatched: 4. Germline assignment: CDR1 SEHNR and CDR2 FQNEAQ (reference sequence). The CDR3 extends over 16 amino acids. CDR3 DNA: TGTGCCAGCAGCTTCCTACTAGCGGGGGTCACAGATACGCAGTATTTT. It encodes CASSFLLAGVTDTQYF.

The chain joins TRBV7-2 to TRBJ2-7; a possible D gene is TRBD1 (7 bases). Trimming removed 4 bases at V and 6 bases at J, with 13 bases between. Germline V gene sequence: CDR1 SGHTA, CDR2 FQGNSA. CDR3 length: 13 residues. The DNA of the CDR3 is TGTGCCAGCAGCTCCATGCAGGGGGGCGAGCAGTACTTC. It translates to CASSSMQGGEQYF.

The V call is TRBV9, the J call TRBJ2-2; TRBD1 agrees at 8 bases. The CDR3 covers 16 residues. Trimming at V came to 2 bases and at J to 3 bases, leaving 6 bases not matched to a gene. CDR1 and CDR2 (germline): SGDLS, YYNGEE. CDR3 sequence (DNA): TGTGCCAGCAGCGTTCAGGGGGCAACAGACACCGGGGAGCTGTTTTTT. Its translation: CASSVQGATDTGELFF. The whole variable domain, remainder taken from reference TRBV9 and TRBJ2-2, is DSGVTQTPKHLITATGQRVTLRCSPRSGDLSVYWYQQSLDQGLQFLIQYYNGEERAKGNILERFSAQQFPDLHSELNLSSLELGDSALYFCASSVQGATDTGELFFGEGSRLTVL.